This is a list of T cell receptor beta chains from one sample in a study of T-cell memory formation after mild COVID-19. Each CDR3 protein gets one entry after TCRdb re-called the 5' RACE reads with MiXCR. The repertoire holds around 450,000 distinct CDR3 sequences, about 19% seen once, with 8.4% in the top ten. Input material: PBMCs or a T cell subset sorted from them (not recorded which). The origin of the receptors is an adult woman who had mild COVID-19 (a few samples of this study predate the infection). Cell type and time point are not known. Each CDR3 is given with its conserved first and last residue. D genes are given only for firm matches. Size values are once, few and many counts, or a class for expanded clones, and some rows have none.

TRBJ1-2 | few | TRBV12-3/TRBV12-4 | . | TGTGCCAGCAGTTTCGGGGACGGAACCTATGGCTACACCTTC | CASSFGDGTYGYTF
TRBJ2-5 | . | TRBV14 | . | TGTGCCAGCAGCCAAGAACGAACCTACCAAGAGACCCAGTACTTC | CASSQERTYQETQYF
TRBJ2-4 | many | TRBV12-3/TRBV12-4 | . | TGTGCCAGCAGTTTAGTCCCCGGGCCCTGGTACTTC | CASSLVPGPWYF
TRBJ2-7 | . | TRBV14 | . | TGTGCCAGCAGCTGGGCCAGCGGAGCCTACGAGCAGTACTTC | CASSWASGAYEQYF
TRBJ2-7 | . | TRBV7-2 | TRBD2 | TGTGCCAGCAGCCCCCAGCGGGAGTTCTACGAGCAGTACTTC | CASSPQREFYEQYF
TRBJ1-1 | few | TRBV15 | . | TGTGCCACCAGAGACGATCTACCAGAATATAACACTGAAGCTTTCTTT | CATRDDLPEYNTEAFF
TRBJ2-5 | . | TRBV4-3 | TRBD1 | TGCGCCAGCAGCCAAGGGACAGGGGGCTTTCAGACCCAGTACTTC | CASSQGTGGFQTQYF
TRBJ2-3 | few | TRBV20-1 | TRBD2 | TGCAGTGCTAGAGATCGATGGCTAGCGGGAACGGATACGCAGTATTTT | CSARDRWLAGTDTQYF
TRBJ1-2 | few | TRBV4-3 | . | TGCGCCAGCAGCCAAGATGGGGATCGCCCCTATGGCTACACCTTC | CASSQDGDRPYGYTF
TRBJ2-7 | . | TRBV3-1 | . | TGTGCCAGCACCCAGTCAGGTATTCGCGAGCAGTACTTC | CASTQSGIREQYF
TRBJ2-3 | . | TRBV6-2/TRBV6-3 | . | TGTGCCAGCAGTTTGGGGGGTTTACCCGTGGATACGCAGTATTTT | CASSLGGLPVDTQYF
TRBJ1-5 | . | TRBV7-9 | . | TGTGCCAGCAGCTCAACGACAGGCTACAATCAGCCCCAGCATTTT | CASSSTTGYNQPQHF
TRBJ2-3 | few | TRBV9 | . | TGTGCCAGCAGCGTATGGGGGGCCACAGATACGCAGTATTTT | CASSVWGATDTQYF
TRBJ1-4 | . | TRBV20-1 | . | TGCAGTGCTAGTAGTGAGGATAGGGAAAAACTGTTTTTT | CSASSEDREKLFF
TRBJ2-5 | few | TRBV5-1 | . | TGCGCCAGCAGCTTGGACGGGTTGGAGACCCAGTACTTC | CASSLDGLETQYF
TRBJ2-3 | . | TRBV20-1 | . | TGCAGTGCTACCGAGAGCACAGATACGCAGTATTTT | CSATESTDTQYF
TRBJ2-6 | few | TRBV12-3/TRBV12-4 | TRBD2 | TGTGCCAGCAGTTTAGCACGACTAGCGGGTTTCAGCTCTGGGGCCAACGTCCTGACTTTC | CASSLARLAGFSSGANVLTF
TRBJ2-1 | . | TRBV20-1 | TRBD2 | TGCAGTGCTAGGGATGTCCCTAGCGGGAGGGCCGTGTACAATGAGCAGTTCTTC | CSARDVPSGRAVYNEQFF
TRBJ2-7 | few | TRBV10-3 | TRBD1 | TGTGCCATCAGTGCTCCAGGGACAGGAACCTACGAGCAGTACTTC | CAISAPGTGTYEQYF
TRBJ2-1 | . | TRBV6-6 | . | TGTGCCAGCAGTTACTCCAGGGGCGGAGTCGGGTACAATGAGCAGTTCTTC | CASSYSRGGVGYNEQFF
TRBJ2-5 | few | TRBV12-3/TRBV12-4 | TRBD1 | TGTGCCAGCAGTTTAAGACAGGGGGACGAGACCCAGTACTTC | CASSLRQGDETQYF
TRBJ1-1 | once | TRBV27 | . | TGTGCCAGCAGTTTATTAGGGGGGCCTAGTGAAGCTTTCTTT | CASSLLGGPSEAFF
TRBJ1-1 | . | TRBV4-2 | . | TGTGCCAGCAGCCAAGATACTGGGGGAGACACTGAAGCTTTCTTT | CASSQDTGGDTEAFF